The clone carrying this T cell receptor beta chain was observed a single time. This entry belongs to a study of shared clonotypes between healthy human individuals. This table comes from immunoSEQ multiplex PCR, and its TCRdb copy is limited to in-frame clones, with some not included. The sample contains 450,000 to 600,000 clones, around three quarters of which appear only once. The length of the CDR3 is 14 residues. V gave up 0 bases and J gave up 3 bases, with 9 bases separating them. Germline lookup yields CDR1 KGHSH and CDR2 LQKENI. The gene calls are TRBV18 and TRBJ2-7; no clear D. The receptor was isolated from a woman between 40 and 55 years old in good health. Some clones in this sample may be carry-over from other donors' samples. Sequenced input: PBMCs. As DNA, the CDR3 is TGTGCCAGCTCACCACCGAAGCCGGGCTACGAGCAGTACTTC. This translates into CASSPPKPGYEQYF.